A selection of T cell receptor beta chains follows, all from one sample in a study of technical replicates of blood from a handful of donors. The table came from immunoSEQ multiplex PCR; TCRdb's copy has only in-frame clones and leaves some out. The sample lists fewer than 85,000 clones, more than 90% occurring once. The sequencing input was PBMCs. Receptors were obtained from a human donor in good health. Some clones in this sample may be carry-over from other donors' samples. The CDR3 runs from the conserved cysteine through the conserved F or W. A D gene is named only where the DNA matches it firmly. Clone size appears in some rows only: once, few, many, or a class for an expanded clone.

abundance	v_gene	j_gene	d_gene	CDR3aa	CDR3nt
-	TRBV4-1	TRBJ2-7	-	CASSQGILASEQYF	TGCGCCAGCAGCCAGGGAATACTAGCTAGCGAGCAGTACTTC
few	TRBV6-5	TRBJ1-5	TRBD1	CATQGESGSNQPQHF	TGTGCCACCCAGGGGGAGTCGGGAAGCAATCAGCCCCAGCATTTT
-	TRBV5-1	TRBJ1-2	-	CASSLETGNYGYTF	TGCGCCAGCAGCTTGGAGACAGGAAACTATGGCTACACCTTC
-	TRBV4-3	TRBJ1-1	TRBD1	CASSQGDSTEAFF	TGCGCCAGCAGCCAAGGGGACAGCACTGAAGCTTTCTTT
few	TRBV30	TRBJ1-2	-	CAWSVRAGAYGYTF	TGTGCCTGGAGTGTAAGGGCAGGGGCCTATGGCTACACCTTC
-	TRBV27	TRBJ1-4	-	CASSLRSAANEKLFF	TGTGCCAGCAGTTTACGGAGTGCTGCTAATGAAAAACTGTTTTTT
-	TRBV5-1	TRBJ2-3	-	CASSSLTGKGSTDTQYF	TGCGCCAGCAGCTCGCTAACAGGGAAGGGCAGCACAGATACGCAGTATTTT
-	TRBV5-6	TRBJ2-1	-	CASSFGRTTYNEQFF	TGTGCCAGCAGCTTTGGGAGAACCACCTACAATGAGCAGTTCTTC
-	TRBV5-6	TRBJ1-6	TRBD1	CASSQNRGRNNSPLHF	TGTGCCAGCAGCCAAAACAGGGGGCGAAATAATTCACCCCTCCACTTT
-	TRBV6-1	TRBJ2-3	TRBD2	CASNPRTSGGDTQYF	TGTGCCAGCAACCCCAGGACTAGCGGGGGAGATACGCAGTATTTT
-	TRBV27	TRBJ2-5	-	CASSFTPGVAETQYF	TGTGCCAGCAGTTTTACCCCAGGGGTCGCGGAGACCCAGTACTTC
-	TRBV19	TRBJ1-1	-	CASSIWSTMNTEAFF	TGTGCCAGTAGTATTTGGTCCACTATGAACACTGAAGCTTTCTTT
-	TRBV4-1	TRBJ1-4	TRBD1	CASSQGQGAGRGEKLFF	TGCGCCAGCAGCCAGGGACAGGGGGCGGGAAGGGGTGAAAAACTGTTTTTT
-	TRBV5-1	TRBJ2-3	TRBD2	CASSWSTSGGATSTDTQYF	TGCGCCAGCAGCTGGTCGACTAGCGGGGGAGCAACTAGCACAGATACGCAGTATTTT
-	TRBV7-2	TRBJ2-7	-	CASRHLVSYEQYF	TGTGCCAGCAGACATTTGGTGTCCTACGAGCAGTACTTC